These T cell receptor beta chains were read from a single sample in a study of blood T cells in healthy people across ages. One entry per CDR3 protein results from TCRdb running MiXCR on the 5' RACE reads. Among about 640,000 distinct CDR3 sequences listed, roughly three fifths were seen once. Sequenced sample: blood. These receptors all come from a man aged 55-75 years in good health. The conserved cysteine and the conserved F or W are not part of the CDR3 here.

v_call: TRBV6-6; cdr3_length: 10; j_call: TRBJ1-2; cdr3_aa: ASREQGDGYT
v_call: TRBV11-2; cdr3_length: 13; j_call: TRBJ2-5; cdr3_aa: ASSPSPQAGETQY
v_call: TRBV20-1; cdr3_length: 12; j_call: TRBJ2-7; cdr3_aa: SATGTGGSYEQY
v_call: TRBV18; cdr3_length: 11; j_call: TRBJ1-2; cdr3_aa: ASSSGTTDGYT
v_call: TRBV6-5; cdr3_length: 13; j_call: TRBJ1-6; cdr3_aa: ASNPRGAGNSPLH
v_call: TRBV29-1; cdr3_length: 11; j_call: TRBJ1-4; cdr3_aa: SVRQGTPEKLF
v_call: TRBV11-2; cdr3_length: 12; j_call: TRBJ2-5; cdr3_aa: ASSLTGDGETQY
v_call: TRBV20-1; cdr3_length: 11; j_call: TRBJ1-1; cdr3_aa: SARQAGRTEAF
v_call: TRBV20-1; cdr3_length: 11; j_call: TRBJ1-5; cdr3_aa: SASTGEGQPQH
v_call: TRBV5-1; cdr3_length: 14; j_call: TRBJ2-3; cdr3_aa: ASRRRGGENQDTQY
v_call: TRBV4-2; cdr3_length: 14; j_call: TRBJ2-7; cdr3_aa: ASSQEGGDPYNEQY
v_call: TRBV6-2/TRBV6-3; cdr3_length: 10; j_call: TRBJ2-5; cdr3_aa: ASSYPQETQY
v_call: TRBV29-1; cdr3_length: 13; j_call: TRBJ2-3; cdr3_aa: SVEFAGGATDTQY
v_call: TRBV4-2; cdr3_length: 13; j_call: TRBJ1-5; cdr3_aa: ASSQDWEGGQPQH
v_call: TRBV6-6; cdr3_length: 13; j_call: TRBJ2-5; cdr3_aa: ASNRLAGGGETQY
v_call: TRBV18; cdr3_length: 14; j_call: TRBJ1-5; cdr3_aa: ASSPPTYAGNQPQH
v_call: TRBV13; cdr3_length: 10; j_call: TRBJ2-1; cdr3_aa: ASSLFANEQF
v_call: TRBV7-9; cdr3_length: 14; j_call: TRBJ1-4; cdr3_aa: ASSLGDRATNEKLF
v_call: TRBV5-1; cdr3_length: 15; j_call: TRBJ2-2; cdr3_aa: ASSWAGADVNTGELF
v_call: TRBV12-3/TRBV12-4; cdr3_length: 12; j_call: TRBJ2-1; cdr3_aa: ASTPQASYNEQF
v_call: TRBV6-1; cdr3_length: 13; j_call: TRBJ1-3; cdr3_aa: ASTSRTSSGNTIY
v_call: TRBV3-1; cdr3_length: 14; j_call: TRBJ2-3; cdr3_aa: ASSPGGGPLTDTQY
v_call: TRBV28; cdr3_length: 10; j_call: TRBJ1-6; cdr3_aa: ASSSRTTPLH
v_call: TRBV4-2; cdr3_length: 14; j_call: -; cdr3_aa: ASSQRTQRGHETQY
v_call: TRBV20-1; cdr3_length: 13; j_call: TRBJ2-3; cdr3_aa: SGHPGQGRGDTQY
v_call: TRBV12-3/TRBV12-4; cdr3_length: 12; j_call: TRBJ2-1; cdr3_aa: ASSWLRGVDEQF
v_call: TRBV6-6; cdr3_length: 12; j_call: TRBJ1-1; cdr3_aa: ASSYSSEGTEAF
v_call: TRBV7-6; cdr3_length: 12; j_call: TRBJ2-7; cdr3_aa: ASSLAFSSYEQY
v_call: TRBV29-1; cdr3_length: 13; j_call: TRBJ2-7; cdr3_aa: SVEARGQGFDEQY
v_call: TRBV5-1; cdr3_length: 12; j_call: TRBJ2-5; cdr3_aa: ASSTATGFETQY
v_call: TRBV18; cdr3_length: 11; j_call: -; cdr3_aa: ASSQRDRGEQY
v_call: TRBV5-1; cdr3_length: 13; j_call: TRBJ2-3; cdr3_aa: ASSSEGDAWDTQY
v_call: TRBV20-1; cdr3_length: 15; j_call: TRBJ2-1; cdr3_aa: SARDVGNTFSYNEQF
v_call: TRBV18; cdr3_length: 13; j_call: TRBJ1-4; cdr3_aa: ASSVRQGADEKLF
v_call: TRBV7-2; cdr3_length: 11; j_call: TRBJ1-2; cdr3_aa: ASSSYQGDGYT
v_call: TRBV7-9; cdr3_length: 13; j_call: TRBJ2-7; cdr3_aa: ASSLGPINSYEQY
v_call: TRBV20-1; cdr3_length: 11; j_call: TRBJ2-5; cdr3_aa: SAVGQTQETQY
v_call: TRBV14; cdr3_length: 11; j_call: TRBJ2-1; cdr3_aa: ASSAGATREQF
v_call: TRBV20-1; cdr3_length: 12; j_call: TRBJ2-1; cdr3_aa: SVRIAGPYNEQF
v_call: TRBV29-1; cdr3_length: 12; j_call: TRBJ2-5; cdr3_aa: SGTRTGGRETQY
v_call: TRBV9; cdr3_length: 13; j_call: TRBJ1-4; cdr3_aa: ASSIRTGTDEKLF
v_call: TRBV9; cdr3_length: 18; j_call: TRBJ2-6; cdr3_aa: ASSGLPGQGHHSGANVLT